This T cell receptor (beta chain) was obtained from a study of blood T cell repertoires in COVID-19. This table comes from immunoSEQ multiplex PCR, and its TCRdb copy is limited to in-frame clones, with some not included. The table includes about 140,000 clones, more than 60% detected once. The germline V gene encodes CDR1 SGHAT and CDR2 FQNNGV. Trimming pared 4 bases from V and 0 bases from J, leaving 15 bases between. This CDR3 is 16 amino acids long. Specimen: peripheral blood. The rearrangement uses TRBV11-2 and TRBJ1-1; a weak D match, TRBD1 (5 bases). The clonotype originates from a man over 45 with acute or convalescent COVID-19. The CDR3 loop is CASSSRDGFMNTEAFF. CDR3 DNA: TGTGCCAGCAGCTCGCGGGACGGATTCATGAACACTGAAGCTTTCTTT.